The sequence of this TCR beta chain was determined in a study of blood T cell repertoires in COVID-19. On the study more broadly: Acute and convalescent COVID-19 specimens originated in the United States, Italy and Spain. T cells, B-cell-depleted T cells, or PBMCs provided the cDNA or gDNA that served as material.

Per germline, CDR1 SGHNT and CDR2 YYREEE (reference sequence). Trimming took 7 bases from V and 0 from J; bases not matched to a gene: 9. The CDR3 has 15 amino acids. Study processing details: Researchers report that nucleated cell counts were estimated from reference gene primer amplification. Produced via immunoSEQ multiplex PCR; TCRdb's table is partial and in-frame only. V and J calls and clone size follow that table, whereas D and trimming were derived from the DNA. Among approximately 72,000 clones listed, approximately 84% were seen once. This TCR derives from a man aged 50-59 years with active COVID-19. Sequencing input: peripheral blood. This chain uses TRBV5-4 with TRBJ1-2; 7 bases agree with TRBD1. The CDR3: CASRPQTGTNYGYTF. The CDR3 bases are TGTGCCAGCCGACCTCAGACAGGGACTAACTATGGCTACACCTTC. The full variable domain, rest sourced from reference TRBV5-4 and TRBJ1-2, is ETGVTQSPTHLIKTRGQQVTLRCSSQSGHNTVSWYQQALGQGPQFIFQYYREEENGRGNFPPRFSGLQFPNYSSELNVNALELDDSALYLCASRPQTGTNYGYTFGSGTRLTVV.